A selection of T cell receptor beta chains follows, all from one sample in a study of T cells after yellow fever vaccination. One entry per CDR3 protein results from TCRdb running MiXCR on the 5' RACE reads. The data show over 300,000 distinct CDR3 sequences, roughly 3.9% seen once. Sequences were derived from PBMCs, sampled 5 days after the yellow fever booster vaccination. The source is a man aged 18-30 years who received the YFV17D yellow fever vaccine. Each CDR3 is given with its conserved first and last residue.

v_call cdr3_aa
TRBV6-5 CASSYPRGTEAFF
TRBV5-5 CASSLAGGTGEQYF
TRBV20-1 CSARNLLYEQYF
TRBV21-1 CASSKPTGHYNEQFF
TRBV14 CASSQDFQGSGYGYTF
TRBV5-1 CASSLETSGEQFF
TRBV7-9 CASSLAWTSGYTF
TRBV5-1 CASSLLRGTDTQYF
TRBV12-3/TRBV12-4 CASAQERLDTQYF
TRBV10-2 CASSYRPDRSSGYTF
TRBV2 CASKARTGGNEQYF
TRBV6-1 CASSGQVSGNTIYF
TRBV27 CASSFTGRTEAFF
TRBV5-1 CASSLVPGGYGYTF
TRBV11-2 CASSLGTPQGGAFF
TRBV5-6 CASSLLYNEGTGSETQYF
TRBV7-2 CASSLLAGGLETQYF
TRBV2 CASSPGLRGEAKNIQYF
TRBV29-1 CSAGGRGAPDGELFF
TRBV14 CASSRYRGYTGELFF
TRBV20-1 CSAGGGSGNQPQHF
TRBV7-2 CASSLGMSSYNEQFF
TRBV7-3 CASSLGGFGNSPLHF
TRBV4-3 CASSQTYGTETQYF
TRBV20-1 CSAGRGTYEQYF
TRBV5-1 CASSVGREQFF
TRBV27 CASGGPYNEKLFF
TRBV2 CASSGSGTSYNEQFF
TRBV2 CASSESPGPLGF
TRBV28 CASSLGVSASGGKGYNEQFF
TRBV3-1 CASSRKRDSPLSSGANVLTF
TRBV7-9 CASSLALSNQPQHF
TRBV5-4 CASSLEGYSEAFF
TRBV23-1 CASKRDRVSVGANVLTF
TRBV5-5 CASSFRGDYGYTF
TRBV29-1 CSVVWGQGPVSQYF
TRBV5-1 CASSLDPAGGTDEQFF
TRBV7-2 CASRLVGERLDTQYF
TRBV29-1 CSVAFARGETQYF
TRBV7-9 CASRPAPQNTEAFF
TRBV5-1 CASSLKLARADTQYF
TRBV7-6 CASSSSSGGAHNEQFF
TRBV20-1 CSALRQNSNQPQHF
TRBV7-2 CASSGPYQPQHF
TRBV6-5 CASTPNSGAPYNEQFF
TRBV2 CASSPTGGKQPQHF
TRBV6-2/TRBV6-3 CASSYGGTFYTF
TRBV4-1 CASSEGQGGGYGYTF
TRBV20-1 CSARDREMGNQPQHF
TRBV7-9 CASSPPGNEQFF
TRBV20-1 CSAREDGEQYF
TRBV28 CASARQPNSPLHF
TRBV19 CATADSSSSYTEQFF
TRBV12-3/TRBV12-4 CASSSLAGVTDTQYF
TRBV20-1 CSARFGGGYEQYF
TRBV5-4 CASSLEPIYEQYF
TRBV11-2 CASSQSGVAGELFF
TRBV28 CASISGVVSGNTIYF
TRBV7-2 CASSFGTATEVFF
TRBV2 CARRQANNSPLHF